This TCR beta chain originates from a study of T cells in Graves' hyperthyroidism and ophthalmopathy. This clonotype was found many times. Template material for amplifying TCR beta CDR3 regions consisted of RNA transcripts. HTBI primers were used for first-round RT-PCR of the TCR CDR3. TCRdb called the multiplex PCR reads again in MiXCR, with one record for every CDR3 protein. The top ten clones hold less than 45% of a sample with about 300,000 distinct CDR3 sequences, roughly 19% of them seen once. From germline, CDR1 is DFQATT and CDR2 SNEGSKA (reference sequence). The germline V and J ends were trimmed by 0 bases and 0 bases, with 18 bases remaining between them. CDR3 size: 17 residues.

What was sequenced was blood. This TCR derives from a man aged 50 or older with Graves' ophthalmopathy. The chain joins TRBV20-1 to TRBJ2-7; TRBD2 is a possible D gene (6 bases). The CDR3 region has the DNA TGCAGTGCTAGAGATGCGGGGCAAGGCACCCTCTCCTACGAGCAGTACTTC. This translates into CSARDAGQGTLSYEQYF.